Below, 14 T cell receptor beta chains from the same sample are listed, as sequenced in a study of OX40 agonist ivuxolimab in advanced cancers. Using immunoSEQ multiplex PCR, the repertoire was profiled, and TCRdb retains in-frame clones only, with some absent. This sample carries more than 45,000 clones, 84% of them seen once, and the ten largest clones take 4.6%. Here the sequenced sample was CD4+ or CD8+ T cells sorted from blood, taken in a trial of the OX40 agonist ivuxolimab. The receptors here all came from an adult with an advanced solid tumor such as melanoma, head and neck, liver or kidney cancer.

This sequence joins TRBV28 and TRBJ2-1; 11 bases are shared with TRBD1. The CDR3 is made up of 15 amino acids. V was pared by 7 bases and J by 9 bases, with 11 bases of the junction left unmatched. CDR1 is MDHEN and CDR2 is SYDVKM in the germline V gene. As DNA, the CDR3 is TGTGCCAGCAAGACCTCCCGGGACAGGGGGGTTGAGCAGTTCTTC. Protein sequence: CASKTSRDRGVEQFF.

V and J are TRBV15 and TRBJ2-5; 10 bases match TRBD1. The CDR3 is 15 amino acids. The germline V gene has CDR1 LNHNV and CDR2 YYDKDF (reference sequence). V shed 3 bases and J 5 bases; nucleotides not matched to a gene: 6. CDR3 in DNA: TGTGCCACCAGCAGGGGACAGGGGAATGGGGAGACCCAGTACTTC. This encodes CATSRGQGNGETQYF.

The chain is built from TRBV2 and TRBJ1-6; unclear D gene. Trimming shortened V by 10 bases and J by 5 bases, and 12 bases separated the two germline ends. Germline CDR1 is SNHLY and CDR2 is FYNNEI. The CDR3 loop spans 13 amino acids. The CDR3: CAIKTPNNSPLHF. DNA for the CDR3: TGTGCCATCAAGACACCCAATAATTCACCCCTCCACTTT.

This chain uses TRBV18 with TRBJ1-4; no reliable D call. This CDR3 spans 13 amino acids. The V end was cut by 2 bases, the J end by 7 bases, with 8 bases between. The germline V gene has CDR1 KGHSH and CDR2 LQKENI. The DNA for the CDR3 is TGTGCCAGCTCACCAAGGCAATCTGAAAAACTGTTTTTT. This sequence encodes CASSPRQSEKLFF.

The chain has TRBV30 and TRBJ1-1; D not certain. The CDR3 length is 13 residues. CDR1 and CDR2 (germline): GTSNPN, SVGIG (reference sequence). V was clipped by 0 bases and J by 6 bases, with 11 bases between them. The CDR3 sequence is CAWSVLTSAEAFF. The CDR3, as DNA: TGTGCCTGGAGTGTATTGACAAGCGCTGAAGCTTTCTTT.

V is TRBV2 and J is TRBJ1-2; D ambiguous. The CDR3 totals 13 residues. The V and J ends lost 2 bases and 6 bases respectively, with 10 bases between them. CDR1 is SNHLY, CDR2 FYNNEI, per germline. CDR3 DNA: TGTGCCAGCAGTGAAAGGCTCTTAGATGGCTACACCTTC. Its translation is CASSERLLDGYTF. The full variable domain, rest sourced from reference TRBV2 and TRBJ1-2, is EPEVTQTPSHQVTQMGQEVILRCVPISNHLYFYWYRQILGQKVEFLVSFYNNEISEKSEIFDDQFSVERPDGSNFTLKIRSTKLEDSAMYFCASSERLLDGYTFGSGTRLTVV.

This chain uses TRBV4-2 with TRBJ1-1, with 7 bases lining up with TRBD1. The germline CDR1 and CDR2 sequences are LGHNA and YNFKEQ. The CDR3 covers 17 residues. After removal of 1 base from V and 0 bases from J, the junction contained 8 bases not matched to a gene. CDR3 sequence reads: CASSQVQGDSMNTEAFF. As DNA, the CDR3 is TGTGCCAGCAGCCAAGTCCAGGGGGATAGCATGAACACTGAAGCTTTCTTT.

The chain employs TRBV7-8 and TRBJ2-4; TRBD1 or TRBD2 may be the D gene (5 bases each). V lost 4 bases to trimming and J lost 0 bases, with 16 bases between them. The CDR3 runs to 17 residues. Germline V gives CDR1 SGHVS, CDR2 FQNEAQ. CDR3 amino acids: CASSSGPQTRAKNIQYF. DNA for the CDR3: TGTGCCAGCAGCTCGGGACCCCAAACGCGAGCCAAAAACATTCAGTACTTC.

J is TRBJ2-2 and V is TRBV7-3; D uncertain. The ends were cut back, 0 bases at V and 4 bases at J, with 9 bases in the middle. The length of the CDR3 is 15 residues. Per the germline V gene, CDR1 is SGHTA and CDR2 is FQGTGA. CDR3 region: CASSLTGATTGELFF. The CDR3 DNA is TGTGCCAGCAGCTTAACAGGAGCCACCACCGGGGAGCTGTTTTTT. Drawing the rest from reference TRBV7-3 and TRBJ2-2, the complete variable domain is GAGVSQTPSNKVTEKGKYVELRCDPISGHTALYWYRQSLGQGPEFLIYFQGTGAADDSGLPNDRFFAVRPEGSVSTLKIQRTERGDSAVYLCASSLTGATTGELFFGEGSRLTVL.

This chain links TRBV7-2 with TRBJ2-7; D possibly corresponds to TRBD1 (6 bases). The CDR3 covers 12 residues. The germline CDR1 and CDR2 sequences are SGHTA and FQGNSA. V was cut by 5 bases and J by 6 bases, with 11 bases left in between. CDR3 sequence: CASSRPGVEQYF. CDR3 sequence (DNA): TGTGCCAGCAGCCGCCCAGGGGTCGAGCAGTACTTC. The variable domain in full, completed from reference TRBV7-2 and TRBJ2-7, reads GAGVSQSPSNKVTEKGKDVELRCDPISGHTALYWYRQSLGQGLEFLIYFQGNSAPDKSGLPSDRFSAERTGGSVSTLTIQRTQQEDSAVYLCASSRPGVEQYFGPGTRLTVT.

V gene TRBV27 combines with J gene TRBJ2-5, with D perhaps TRBD2 (6 bases). CDR1 is MNHEY and CDR2 is SMNVEV in the germline V gene (reference sequence). Trimming cost V 3 bases and J 2 bases, with 7 bases left between them. The CDR3 loop spans 13 amino acids. For the CDR3, the DNA is TGTGCCAGCAGTTTTGCGGGGCAAGAGACCCAGTACTTC. This translates into CASSFAGQETQYF.

This clone showed up just a few times. The V and J genes are TRBV6-1 and TRBJ2-1, with D possibly TRBD2 on 6 matching bases. The length of the CDR3 is 16 residues. Germline CDR1 is MNHNS and CDR2 is SASEGT. The V end lost 4 bases, the J end lost 0 bases, and 13 bases lay between the germline ends. The CDR3 sequence is CASSGLTGLSYNEQFF. The DNA for the CDR3 is TGTGCCAGCAGTGGCCTCACGGGACTCTCCTACAATGAGCAGTTCTTC.

This sequence joins TRBV2 and TRBJ2-5, with no clear D. CDR3 length equals 14 residues. The germline V gene encodes CDR1 SNHLY and CDR2 FYNNEI. V dropped 1 base and J dropped 1 base, with 7 bases sitting between them. CDR3 loop: CASSEGGRQETQYF. The CDR3 bases are TGTGCCAGCAGTGAAGGAGGCCGCCAAGAGACCCAGTACTTC.

V gene TRBV27 combines with J gene TRBJ2-2; D gene ambiguous. CDR1 and CDR2 (germline): MNHEY, SMNVEV (reference sequence). V lost 2 bases and J lost 2, with 0 bases in between. The CDR3 spans 12 residues. CDR3 protein: CASSLNTGELFF. For the CDR3, the DNA is TGTGCCAGCAGTTTAAACACCGGGGAGCTGTTTTTT.